These T cell receptor beta chains were read from a single sample in a study of shared clonotypes between healthy human individuals. TCRdb keeps only in-frame clones here, not all; method: immunoSEQ multiplex PCR. The sample includes under 85,000 clones, 62% of them seen just once. The source material was memory CD8+ T cells sorted from blood. The source is a man in his thirties or forties in good health. CDR3s include the opening cysteine and the closing phenylalanine or tryptophan. D genes are given only for firm matches. Clone size is given for some rows only: seen once, a few or many times, or a class if the clone is expanded.

V: TRBV6-1; J: TRBJ2-3; D: TRBD2; size: .; CDR3: CASSEGVGEGPTDTQYF; DNA: TGTGCCAGCAGTGAAGGGGTAGGGGAGGGGCCCACAGATACGCAGTATTTT
V: TRBV7-8; J: TRBJ1-1; D: .; size: .; CDR3: CASSLDPNTEAFF; DNA: TGTGCCAGCAGCTTAGACCCGAACACTGAAGCTTTCTTT
V: TRBV7-9; J: TRBJ2-2; D: .; size: .; CDR3: CASRYGENTGELFF; DNA: TGTGCCAGCAGATACGGCGAGAACACCGGGGAGCTGTTTTTT
V: TRBV19; J: TRBJ2-1; D: .; size: few; CDR3: CASTQGLNEQFF; DNA: TGTGCCAGTACCCAGGGGCTTAATGAGCAGTTCTTC
V: TRBV29-1; J: TRBJ2-7; D: TRBD1; size: .; CDR3: CSVEATTGREQYF; DNA: TGCAGCGTTGAAGCGACGACAGGGCGGGAGCAGTACTTC
V: TRBV6-1; J: TRBJ1-4; D: .; size: .; CDR3: CASSEAGGAVEKLFF; DNA: TGTGCCAGCAGTGAAGCGGGGGGGGCGGTTGAAAAACTGTTTTTT
V: TRBV18; J: TRBJ2-7; D: TRBD1; size: .; CDR3: CASSPMTGGLTYEQYF; DNA: TGTGCCAGCTCACCTATGACAGGGGGCCTAACCTACGAGCAGTACTTC
V: TRBV7-6; J: TRBJ2-3; D: TRBD2; size: .; CDR3: CASSLGGIWTDTQYF; DNA: TGTGCCAGCAGCTTGGGAGGGATTTGGACAGATACGCAGTATTTT
V: TRBV10-2; J: TRBJ2-7; D: .; size: .; CDR3: CASSVYHEQYF; DNA: TGCGCCAGCAGTGTTTACCACGAGCAGTACTTC
V: TRBV4-2; J: TRBJ1-1; D: .; size: many; CDR3: CASSYENTEAFF; DNA: TGTGCCAGCAGCTATGAGAACACTGAAGCTTTCTTT
V: TRBV5-5; J: TRBJ2-5; D: TRBD1; size: .; CDR3: CASSLRAGGDQYF; DNA: TGTGCCAGCAGCTTACGGGCAGGGGGCGACCAGTACTTC
V: TRBV18; J: TRBJ2-4; D: .; size: .; CDR3: CASSPPVGSKNIQYF; DNA: TGTGCCAGCTCACCACCAGTAGGGTCCAAAAACATTCAGTACTTC